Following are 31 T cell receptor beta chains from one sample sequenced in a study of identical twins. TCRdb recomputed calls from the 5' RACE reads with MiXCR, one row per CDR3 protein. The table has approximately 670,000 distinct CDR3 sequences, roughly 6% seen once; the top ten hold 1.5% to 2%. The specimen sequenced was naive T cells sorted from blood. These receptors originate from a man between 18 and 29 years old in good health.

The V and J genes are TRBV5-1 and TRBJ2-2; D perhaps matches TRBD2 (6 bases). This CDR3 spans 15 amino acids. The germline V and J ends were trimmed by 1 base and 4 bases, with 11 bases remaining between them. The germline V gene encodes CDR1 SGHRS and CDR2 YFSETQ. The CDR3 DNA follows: TGCGCCAGCAGCTTGTATAGCGGAGGCACCGGGGAGCTGTTTTTT. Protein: CASSLYSGGTGELFF.

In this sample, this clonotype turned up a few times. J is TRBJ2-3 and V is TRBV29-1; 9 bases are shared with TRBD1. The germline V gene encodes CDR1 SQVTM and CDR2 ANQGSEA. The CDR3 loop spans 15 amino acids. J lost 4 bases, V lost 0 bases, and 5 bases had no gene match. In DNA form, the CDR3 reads TGCAGCGTTGAAGAGGTGACAGGGGGAGCAGATACGCAGTATTTT. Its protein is CSVEEVTGGADTQYF.

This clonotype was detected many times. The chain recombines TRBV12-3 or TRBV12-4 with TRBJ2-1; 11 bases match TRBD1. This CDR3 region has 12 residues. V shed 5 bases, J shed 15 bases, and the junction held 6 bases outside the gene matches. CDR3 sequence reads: CASSLGQGAMFF. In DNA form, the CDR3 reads TGTGCCAGCAGTCTCGGACAGGGGGCGATGTTCTTC.

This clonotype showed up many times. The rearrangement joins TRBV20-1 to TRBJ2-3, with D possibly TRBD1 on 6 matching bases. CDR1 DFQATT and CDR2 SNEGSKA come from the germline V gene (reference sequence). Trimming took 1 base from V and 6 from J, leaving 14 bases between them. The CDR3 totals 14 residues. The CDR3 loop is CSARGSVGADTQYF. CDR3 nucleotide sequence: TGCAGTGCTAGAGGGTCCGTGGGGGCGGATACGCAGTATTTT.

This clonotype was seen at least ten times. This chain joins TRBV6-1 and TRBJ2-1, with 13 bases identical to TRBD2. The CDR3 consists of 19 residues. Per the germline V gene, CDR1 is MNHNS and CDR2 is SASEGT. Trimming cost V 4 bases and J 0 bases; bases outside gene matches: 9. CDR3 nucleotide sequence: TGTGCCAGCAGTGTCGGTTTAGGACTAGCGGGAGTCTCCTACAATGAGCAGTTCTTC. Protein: CASSVGLGLAGVSYNEQFF.

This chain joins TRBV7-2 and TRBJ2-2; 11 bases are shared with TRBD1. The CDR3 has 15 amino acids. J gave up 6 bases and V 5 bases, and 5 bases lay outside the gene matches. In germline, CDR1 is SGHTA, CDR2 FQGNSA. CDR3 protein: CASSRTGGIAGELFF. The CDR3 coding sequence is TGTGCCAGCAGCAGGACAGGGGGCATAGCCGGGGAGCTGTTTTTT.

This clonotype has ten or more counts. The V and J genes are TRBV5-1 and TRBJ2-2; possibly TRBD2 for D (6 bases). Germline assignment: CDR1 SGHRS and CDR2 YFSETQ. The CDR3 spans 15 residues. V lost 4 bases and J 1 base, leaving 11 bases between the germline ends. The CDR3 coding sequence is TGCGCCAGCAGCAGGAGGGACGGGAACACCGGGGAGCTGTTTTTT. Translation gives CASSRRDGNTGELFF.

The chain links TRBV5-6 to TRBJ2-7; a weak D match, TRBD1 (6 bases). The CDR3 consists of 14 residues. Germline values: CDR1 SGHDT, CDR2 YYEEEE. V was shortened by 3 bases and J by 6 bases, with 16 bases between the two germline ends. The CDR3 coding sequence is TGTGCCAGCAGCTCGCAGGGGAACCCTCTCGAGCAGTACGTC. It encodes CASSSQGNPLEQYV.

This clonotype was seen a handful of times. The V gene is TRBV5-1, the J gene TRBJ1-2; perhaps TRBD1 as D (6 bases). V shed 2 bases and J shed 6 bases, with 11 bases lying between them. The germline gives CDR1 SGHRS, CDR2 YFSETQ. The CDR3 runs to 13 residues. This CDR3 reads CASSFPGQNGYTF. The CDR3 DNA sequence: TGCGCCAGCAGCTTCCCGGGACAAAATGGCTACACCTTC.

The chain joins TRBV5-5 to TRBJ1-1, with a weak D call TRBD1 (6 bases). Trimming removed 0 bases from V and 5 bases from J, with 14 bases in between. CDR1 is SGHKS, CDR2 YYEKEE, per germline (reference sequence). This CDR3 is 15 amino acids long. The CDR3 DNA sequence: TGTGCCAGCAGCTTGGAAGGGGCAGGGGCGACTGAAGCTTTCTTT. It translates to CASSLEGAGATEAFF.

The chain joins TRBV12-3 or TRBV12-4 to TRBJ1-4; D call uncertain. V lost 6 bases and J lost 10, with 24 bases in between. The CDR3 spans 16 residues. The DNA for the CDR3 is TGTGCCAGCAGCTTTAGCCGAAGGGTTCAGGAAGGAAAACTGTTTTTT. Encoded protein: CASSFSRRVQEGKLFF.

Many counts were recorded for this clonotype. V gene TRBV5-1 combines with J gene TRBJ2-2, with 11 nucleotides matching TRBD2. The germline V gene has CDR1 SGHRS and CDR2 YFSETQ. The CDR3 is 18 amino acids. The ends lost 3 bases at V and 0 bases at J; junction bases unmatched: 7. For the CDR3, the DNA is TGCGCCAGCAGCTCACGGACTAGCGGGTTCGCGAACACCGGGGAGCTGTTTTTT. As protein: CASSSRTSGFANTGELFF.

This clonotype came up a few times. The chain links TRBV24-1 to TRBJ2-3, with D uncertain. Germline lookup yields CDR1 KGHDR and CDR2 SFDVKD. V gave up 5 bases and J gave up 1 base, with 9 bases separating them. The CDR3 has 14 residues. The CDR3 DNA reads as TGTGCCACCAGTGGTAGAACACGCACAGATACGCAGTATTTT. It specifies CATSGRTRTDTQYF.

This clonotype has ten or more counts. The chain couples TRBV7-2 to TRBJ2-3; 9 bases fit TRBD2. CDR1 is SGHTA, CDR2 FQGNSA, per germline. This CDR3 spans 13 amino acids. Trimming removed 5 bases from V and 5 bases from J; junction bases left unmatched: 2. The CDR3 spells CASSGTSLDTQYF. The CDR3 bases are TGTGCCAGCAGCGGGACTAGCCTAGATACGCAGTATTTT.

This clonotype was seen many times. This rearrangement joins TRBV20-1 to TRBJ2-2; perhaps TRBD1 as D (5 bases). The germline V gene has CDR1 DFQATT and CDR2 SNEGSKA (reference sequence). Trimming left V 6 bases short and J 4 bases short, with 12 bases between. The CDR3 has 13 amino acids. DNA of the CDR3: TGCAGTGCCCAGAACAGGATCACCGGGGAGCTGTTTTTT. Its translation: CSAQNRITGELFF.

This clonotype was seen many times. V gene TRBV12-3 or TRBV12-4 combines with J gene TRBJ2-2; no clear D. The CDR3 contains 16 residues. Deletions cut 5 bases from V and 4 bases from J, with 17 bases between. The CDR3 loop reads CASSPRPVASTGELFF. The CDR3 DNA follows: TGTGCCAGCAGTCCCCGGCCGGTCGCGAGCACCGGGGAGCTGTTTTTT.

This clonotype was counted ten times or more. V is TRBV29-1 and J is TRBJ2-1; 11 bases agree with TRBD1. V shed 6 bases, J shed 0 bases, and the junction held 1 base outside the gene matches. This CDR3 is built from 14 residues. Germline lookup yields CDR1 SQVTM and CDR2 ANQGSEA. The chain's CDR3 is CSVGQGDSYNEQFF. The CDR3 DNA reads TGCAGCGTGGGACAGGGGGACTCCTACAATGAGCAGTTCTTC.

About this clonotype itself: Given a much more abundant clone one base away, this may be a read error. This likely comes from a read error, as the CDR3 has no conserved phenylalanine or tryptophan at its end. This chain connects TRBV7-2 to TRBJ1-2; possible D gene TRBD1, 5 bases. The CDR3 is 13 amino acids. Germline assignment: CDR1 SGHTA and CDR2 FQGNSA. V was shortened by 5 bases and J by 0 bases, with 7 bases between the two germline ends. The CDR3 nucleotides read TGTGCCAGCAGCCCGACAGCTAACTATGGCTACACCCTC. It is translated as CASSPTANYGYTL.

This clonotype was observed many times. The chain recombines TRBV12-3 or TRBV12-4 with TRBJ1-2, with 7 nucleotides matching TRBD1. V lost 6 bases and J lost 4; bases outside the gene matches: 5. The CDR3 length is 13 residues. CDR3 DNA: TGTGCCAGCAGCAACGGACAGGCCTATGGCTACACCTTC. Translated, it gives CASSNGQAYGYTF.

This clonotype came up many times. In nucleotides, the CDR3 is TGTGCCACCAGTGACCCCGGGACAGGATATAGCAATCAGCCCCAGCATTTT. Encoded protein: CATSDPGTGYSNQPQHF. The rearrangement uses TRBV24-1 and TRBJ1-5; 8 positions match TRBD1. Per the germline V gene, CDR1 is KGHDR and CDR2 is SFDVKD. The CDR3 runs to 17 residues. The junction had 7 bases not matched to a gene; V was cut back by 4 bases and J by 0 bases.

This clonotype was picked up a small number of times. CDR3 residues: CSARLSVNSNQPQHF. Written as DNA, the CDR3 is TGCAGTGCTAGACTTTCAGTTAATAGCAATCAGCCCCAGCATTTT. The V and J genes are TRBV20-1 and TRBJ1-5; no reliable D call. Germline-derived CDR1 and CDR2 are DFQATT and SNEGSKA (reference sequence). This CDR3 contains 15 residues. Trimming took 2 bases from V and 0 from J, leaving 11 bases between them.

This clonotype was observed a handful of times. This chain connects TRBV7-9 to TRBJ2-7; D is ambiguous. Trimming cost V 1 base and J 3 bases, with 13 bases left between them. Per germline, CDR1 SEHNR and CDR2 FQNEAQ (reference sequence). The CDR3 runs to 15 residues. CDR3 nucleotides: TGTGCCAGCAGCTTAGGGCCACCCCTGAACTACGAGCAGTACGTC. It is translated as CASSLGPPLNYEQYV.

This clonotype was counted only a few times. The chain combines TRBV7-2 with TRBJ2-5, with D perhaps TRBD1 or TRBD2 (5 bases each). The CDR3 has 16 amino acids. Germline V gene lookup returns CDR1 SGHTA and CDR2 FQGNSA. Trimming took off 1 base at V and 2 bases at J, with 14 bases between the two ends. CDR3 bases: TGTGCCAGCAGCTTAGGAGGTTCGGGGCCACAAGAGACCCAGTACTTC. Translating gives CASSLGGSGPQETQYF. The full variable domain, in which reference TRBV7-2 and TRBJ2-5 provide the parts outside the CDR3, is GAGVSQSPSNKVTEKGKDVELRCDPISGHTALYWYRQSLGQGLEFLIYFQGNSAPDKSGLPSDRFSAERTGGSVSTLTIQRTQQEDSAVYLCASSLGGSGPQETQYFGPGTRLLVL.

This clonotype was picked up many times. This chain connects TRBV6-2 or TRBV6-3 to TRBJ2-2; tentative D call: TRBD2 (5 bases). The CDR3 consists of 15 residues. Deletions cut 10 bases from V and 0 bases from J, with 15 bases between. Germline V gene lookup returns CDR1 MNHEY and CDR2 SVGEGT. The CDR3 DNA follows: TGTGCCACTTCGTGGGGAGACCCGAACACCGGGGAGCTGTTTTTT. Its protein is CATSWGDPNTGELFF.

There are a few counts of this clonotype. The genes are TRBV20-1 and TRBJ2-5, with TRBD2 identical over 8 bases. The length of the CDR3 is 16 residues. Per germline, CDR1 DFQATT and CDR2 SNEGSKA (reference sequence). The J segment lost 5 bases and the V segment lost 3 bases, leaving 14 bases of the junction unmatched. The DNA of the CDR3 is TGCAGTGCTAGCCCCCCGAGCGGGAGAGGAGTGGAGACCCAGTACTTC. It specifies CSASPPSGRGVETQYF.

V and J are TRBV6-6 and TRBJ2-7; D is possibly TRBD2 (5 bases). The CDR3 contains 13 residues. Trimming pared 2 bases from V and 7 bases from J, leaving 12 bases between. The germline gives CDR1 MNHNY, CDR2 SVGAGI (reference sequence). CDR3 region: CASSYGISEEQYV. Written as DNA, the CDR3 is TGTGCCAGCAGTTACGGGATTAGCGAGGAGCAGTACGTC.

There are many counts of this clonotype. The CDR3 region has the DNA TGTGCCATCAAAGTCGCTAGCGGGGAAGAGACCCAGTACTTC. Amino acids: CAIKVASGEETQYF. V and J are TRBV10-3 and TRBJ2-5, with 9 bases lining up with TRBD2. CDR3 length: 14 amino acids. V gave up 7 bases and J gave up 3 bases; unmatched junction bases: 6. Germline V gene data show CDR1 as ENHRY and CDR2 as SYGVKD.

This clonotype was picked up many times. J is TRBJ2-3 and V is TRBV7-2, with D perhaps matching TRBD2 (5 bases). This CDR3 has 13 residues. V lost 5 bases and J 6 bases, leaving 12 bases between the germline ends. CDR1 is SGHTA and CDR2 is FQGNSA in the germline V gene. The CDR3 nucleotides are TGTGCCAGCAGCCCAGGACTTATGGATACGCAGTATTTT. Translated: CASSPGLMDTQYF.

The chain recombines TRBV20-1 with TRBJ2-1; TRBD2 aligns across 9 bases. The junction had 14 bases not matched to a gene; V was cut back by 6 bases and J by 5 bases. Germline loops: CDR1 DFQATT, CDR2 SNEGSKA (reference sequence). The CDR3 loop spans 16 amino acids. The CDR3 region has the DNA TGCAGTGCCATCAGCCTCGGGACTAGCCAGGACAATGAGCAGTTCTTC. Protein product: CSAISLGTSQDNEQFF.

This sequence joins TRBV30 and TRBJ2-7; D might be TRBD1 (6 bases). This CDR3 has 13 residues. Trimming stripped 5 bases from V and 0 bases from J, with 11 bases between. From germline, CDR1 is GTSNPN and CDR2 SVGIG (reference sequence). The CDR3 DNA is TGTGCCTGGGACAGGTCTAGCTCCTACGAGCAGTACTTC. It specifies CAWDRSSSYEQYF.

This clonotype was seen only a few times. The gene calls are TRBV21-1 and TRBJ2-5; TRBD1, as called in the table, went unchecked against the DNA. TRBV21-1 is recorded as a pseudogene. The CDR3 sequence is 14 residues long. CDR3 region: CASSKAGSRETQYF. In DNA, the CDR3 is TGTGCCAGCAGCAAAGCTGGGTCCCGGGAGACCCAGTACTTC.